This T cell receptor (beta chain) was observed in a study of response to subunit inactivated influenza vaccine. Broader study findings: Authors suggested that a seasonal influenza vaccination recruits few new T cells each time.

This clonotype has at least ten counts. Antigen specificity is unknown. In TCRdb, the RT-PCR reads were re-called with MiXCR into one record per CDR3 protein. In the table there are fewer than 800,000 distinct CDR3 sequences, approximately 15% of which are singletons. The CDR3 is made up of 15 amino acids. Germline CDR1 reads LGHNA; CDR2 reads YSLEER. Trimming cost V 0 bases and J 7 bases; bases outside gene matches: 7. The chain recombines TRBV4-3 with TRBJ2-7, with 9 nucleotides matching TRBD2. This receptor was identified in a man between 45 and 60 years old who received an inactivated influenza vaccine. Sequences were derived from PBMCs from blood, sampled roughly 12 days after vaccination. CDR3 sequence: CASSQEPSGTGEQYF. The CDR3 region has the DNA TGCGCCAGCAGCCAAGAACCTAGCGGGACGGGGGAGCAGTACTTC.